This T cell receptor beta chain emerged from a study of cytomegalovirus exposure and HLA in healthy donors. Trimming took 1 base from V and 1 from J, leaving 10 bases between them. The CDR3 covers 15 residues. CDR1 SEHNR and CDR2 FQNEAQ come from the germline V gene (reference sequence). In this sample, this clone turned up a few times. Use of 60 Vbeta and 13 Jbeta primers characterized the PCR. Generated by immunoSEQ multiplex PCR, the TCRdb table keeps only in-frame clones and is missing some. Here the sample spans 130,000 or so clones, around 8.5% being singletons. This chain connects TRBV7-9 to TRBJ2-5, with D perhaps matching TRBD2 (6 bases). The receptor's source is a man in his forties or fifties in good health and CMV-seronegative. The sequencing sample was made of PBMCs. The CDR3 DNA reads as TGTGCCAGCAGCTTAGGGGCGGGGCCCCAAGAGACCCAGTACTTC. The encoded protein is CASSLGAGPQETQYF.